A single sample gave rise to the 8 T cell receptor beta chains below, sequenced in a study of patients and donors after allogeneic stem cell transplantation. Using its own MiXCR run on the RT-PCR reads, TCRdb lists one record per CDR3 protein. The repertoire consists of approximately 140,000 distinct CDR3 sequences, with approximately 40% occurring once and the leading ten covering about 50%. Sequenced input: blood, either unsorted or a sorted T cell fraction (not recorded which). These receptors all stem from a human donor who was either an allogeneic HSCT recipient or a stem cell or donor lymphocyte infusion donor (not recorded which). It is not recorded whose cells these are; they may come from a transplant donor.

The rearrangement links TRBV11-2 to TRBJ2-3; D call uncertain. V gave up 5 bases and J gave up 4 bases, with 10 bases separating them. This CDR3 contains 13 residues. Germline V gives CDR1 SGHAT, CDR2 FQNNGV. CDR3 sequence reads: CASSPYLPDTQYF. DNA for the CDR3: TGTGCCAGCAGCCCCTACCTTCCAGATACGCAGTATTTT.

The chain links TRBV12-3 or TRBV12-4 to TRBJ2-5; no firm D call. V was cut by 3 bases and J by 7 bases, with 12 bases left in between. CDR3 length: 13 residues. The CDR3 DNA reads as TGTGCCAGCAGTTTGGACCCCTCGGGGACCCAGTACTTC. Translated: CASSLDPSGTQYF.

In this sample, this clonotype turned up a few times. The V gene is TRBV6-2 or TRBV6-3, the J gene TRBJ1-5, with D possibly being TRBD1 (6 bases). Germline lookup yields CDR1 MNHEY and CDR2 SVGEGT. CDR3 length equals 14 residues. V lost 4 bases, J lost 2 bases, and 9 bases lay in between. CDR3 bases: TGTGCCAGCAGTTGGAACAGGGGCAATCAGCCCCAGCATTTT. Translation gives CASSWNRGNQPQHF.

The chain uses TRBV6-6 and TRBJ2-4; the D is unclear. Germline values: CDR1 MNHNY, CDR2 SVGAGI (reference sequence). The CDR3 extends over 16 amino acids. Trimming removed 0 bases from V and 2 bases from J, with 11 bases in between. CDR3 in amino acids: CASSYSTPTTKNIQYF. The CDR3 DNA follows: TGTGCCAGCAGTTACTCCACGCCGACAACCAAAAACATTCAGTACTTC.

This clonotype was picked up a small number of times. The rearrangement uses TRBV5-6 and TRBJ2-3, with TRBD2 as a possible D gene (7 bases). The CDR3 spans 15 residues. Germline loops: CDR1 SGHDT, CDR2 YYEEEE. The V end was cut by 4 bases, the J end by 0 bases, with 12 bases between. CDR3 bases: TGTGCCAGCAGCAGTGGGGGGGCTAGCACAGATACGCAGTATTTT. It specifies CASSSGGASTDTQYF.

The sample holds a few counts of this clonotype. The chain carries TRBV28 and TRBJ1-6, with D possibly being TRBD1 (5 bases). Per germline, CDR1 MDHEN and CDR2 SYDVKM. V was trimmed by 4 bases and J by 7 bases, leaving 14 bases between them. The CDR3 contains 15 residues. CDR3 loop: CASSSSRGENSPLHF. The CDR3 DNA reads TGTGCCAGCAGTTCGTCAAGGGGAGAAAATTCACCCCTCCACTTT.

The J gene is TRBJ1-6, the V gene TRBV9, with a possible D match to TRBD1 (5 bases). V shed 2 bases and J shed 10 bases, with 13 bases lying between them. Germline V lookup: CDR1 SGDLS, CDR2 YYNGEE. The CDR3 runs 14 residues. The CDR3: CASSVGASGSPLHF. The DNA for the CDR3 is TGTGCCAGCAGCGTCGGGGCCTCAGGCTCACCCCTCCACTTT.

This CDR3 is CASSTTGSSYNSPLHF. DNA for the CDR3: TGTGCCAGCAGTACGACAGGGAGCTCCTATAATTCACCCCTCCACTTT. The rearrangement links TRBV2 to TRBJ1-6; 7 nucleotides align to TRBD1. J lost 0 bases, V lost 5 bases, and 4 bases had no gene match. This CDR3 is 16 amino acids long. Per the germline V gene, CDR1 is SNHLY and CDR2 is FYNNEI.